The present TCR beta chain was sequenced within a study of graft-versus-host responses after intestinal transplantation. Background on the study: All of the recipients had induction that used anti-thymocyte globulin, then tacrolimus and steroids for about 3 years. Study-wide results and limits: Early post-transplant HvG declines tracked with peak circulating GvH clone levels. GvH clones were identified in recipient marrow, with some first appearing in ileum or blood. Allografts of patients with graft-donor T cell macrochimerism showed high graft-versus-host to host-versus-graft clone ratios.

This CDR3 comprises 14 residues. Trimming left V 5 bases short and J 14 bases short, with 19 bases between. CDR1 is LNHNV, CDR2 YYDKDF, per germline (reference sequence). Turning to this clone: The antigen is not known.

The protocol was immunoSEQ multiplex PCR, while the TCRdb copy is restricted to in-frame clones and leaves out a portion. There are tens of thousands of clones in the sample; 75% to 95% occur only once, and about 0.45% lies in the top ten. The material was unstimulated CD8+ T cells sorted from spleen or lymph node cells, obtained before intestinal transplant. The chain combines TRBV15 with TRBJ1-6; D might be TRBD1 (5 bases). This TCR was recovered from a human donor who received an intestinal transplant. The CDR3 loop reads CATSVSGWVGSLHF. The CDR3 DNA follows: TGTGCCACCAGCGTCTCAGGGTGGGTCGGATCCCTCCACTTT.